The rows below give T cell receptor beta chains drawn from one sample of a study of CD8 T cells in Susac syndrome. TCRdb itself ran the immunoSEQ multiplex PCR reads through MiXCR, one entry per CDR3 protein. The sample has around 140,000 distinct CDR3 sequences; roughly 80% are singletons. Sequencing used CD8+ T cells from PBMCs. The receptors come from a human donor with multiple sclerosis. The CDR3 runs from the conserved cysteine through the conserved F or W. The D gene is left open where the match is weak. Clone size appears in some rows only: once, few, many, or a class for an expanded clone.

J gene: TRBJ1-2
V gene: TRBV7-8
D gene: -
clone size: -
CDR3 protein: CASSLEDPRYGYTF
CDR3 DNA: TGTGCCAGCAGCTTAGAAGATCCTCGATATGGCTACACCTTC

J gene: TRBJ2-1
V gene: TRBV4-3
D gene: -
clone size: -
CDR3 protein: CASSPATRSSYNEQFF
CDR3 DNA: TGCGCCAGCAGCCCGGCCACGCGGAGCTCCTACAATGAGCAGTTCTTC

J gene: TRBJ2-5
V gene: TRBV28
D gene: -
clone size: -
CDR3 protein: CASREDETQYF
CDR3 DNA: TGTGCCAGCAGGGAAGACGAGACCCAGTACTTC

J gene: TRBJ2-7
V gene: TRBV27
D gene: -
clone size: -
CDR3 protein: CASSSITVNTYEQYF
CDR3 DNA: TGTGCCAGCAGTTCAATCACAGTGAACACCTACGAGCAGTACTTC

J gene: TRBJ2-2
V gene: TRBV10-2
D gene: -
clone size: once
CDR3 protein: CASSPPGELFF
CDR3 DNA: TGCGCCAGCAGTCCTCCCGGGGAGCTGTTTTTT

J gene: TRBJ2-7
V gene: TRBV12-3/TRBV12-4
D gene: -
clone size: -
CDR3 protein: CASSPEEGSPYEQYF
CDR3 DNA: TGTGCCAGCAGTCCAGAGGAGGGTTCCCCCTACGAGCAGTACTTC

J gene: TRBJ2-3
V gene: TRBV12-3/TRBV12-4
D gene: TRBD1
clone size: -
CDR3 protein: CASNDRGADTQYF
CDR3 DNA: TGTGCCAGCAACGACAGGGGAGCAGATACGCAGTATTTT

J gene: TRBJ2-7
V gene: TRBV6-1
D gene: TRBD1
clone size: -
CDR3 protein: CASSQAWTGTGGEQYF
CDR3 DNA: TGTGCCAGCAGCCAGGCCTGGACAGGGACCGGGGGCGAGCAGTACTTC

J gene: TRBJ2-7
V gene: TRBV27
D gene: -
clone size: few
CDR3 protein: CASSLGVAYEQYF
CDR3 DNA: TGTGCCAGCAGTTTGGGGGTTGCCTACGAGCAGTACTTC

J gene: TRBJ1-1
V gene: TRBV29-1
D gene: -
clone size: -
CDR3 protein: CSVEAPWNTEAFF
CDR3 DNA: TGCAGCGTTGAAGCGCCGTGGAACACTGAAGCTTTCTTT

J gene: TRBJ2-1
V gene: TRBV6-2/TRBV6-3
D gene: -
clone size: few
CDR3 protein: CASTGNLKGNEQFF
CDR3 DNA: TGTGCCAGTACCGGTAATTTAAAGGGGAATGAGCAGTTCTTC

J gene: TRBJ1-5
V gene: TRBV3-1
D gene: -
clone size: -
CDR3 protein: CASSQDNRLSNQPQHF
CDR3 DNA: TGTGCCAGCAGCCAAGATAACAGGTTGAGCAATCAGCCCCAGCATTTT

J gene: TRBJ1-5
V gene: TRBV7-2
D gene: -
clone size: -
CDR3 protein: CASSPWADLSNQPQHF
CDR3 DNA: TGTGCCAGCAGCCCTTGGGCAGACCTGAGCAATCAGCCCCAGCATTTT

J gene: TRBJ1-5
V gene: TRBV19
D gene: TRBD1
clone size: -
CDR3 protein: CASSITGTGLANQPQHF
CDR3 DNA: TGTGCCAGTAGTATAACTGGGACAGGGCTAGCAAATCAGCCCCAGCATTTT

J gene: TRBJ2-7
V gene: TRBV15
D gene: -
clone size: -
CDR3 protein: CATSSPREDSYEQYF
CDR3 DNA: TGCGCCACCAGCTCGCCTCGGGAAGATTCCTACGAGCAGTACTTC

J gene: TRBJ2-7
V gene: TRBV29-1
D gene: -
clone size: -
CDR3 protein: CSVEDDRTYEQYF
CDR3 DNA: TGCAGCGTTGAAGACGACAGAACCTACGAGCAGTACTTC